Below are 5 T cell receptor beta chains sequenced from a single sample in a study of T-cell memory formation after mild COVID-19. TCRdb re-derived calls from the 5' RACE reads in MiXCR, one entry per CDR3 protein. The sample has 550,000 to 600,000 distinct CDR3 sequences; 15% to 20% are singletons. Sequenced sample: PBMCs or a T cell subset sorted from them (not recorded which). Receptors were obtained from an adult woman who had mild COVID-19 (a few samples of this study predate the infection). Cell type and time point are not known.

CDR3 in DNA: TGCAGTGCTACAATGGGAAACACTGCCTATGGCTACACCTTC. It is translated as CSATMGNTAYGYTF. The genes are TRBV20-1 and TRBJ1-2; D gene ambiguous. V lost 4 bases and J 4 bases, leaving 16 bases between the germline ends. The CDR3 has 14 residues. The germline gives CDR1 DFQATT, CDR2 SNEGSKA (reference sequence).

This chain links TRBV24-1 with TRBJ1-2, with D possibly matching TRBD1 (5 bases). From germline, CDR1 is KGHDR and CDR2 SFDVKD. The CDR3 length is 14 residues. The V gene lost 9 bases and the J gene lost 3 bases, with 16 bases spanning the gap. The CDR3 spells CATAARDGYYGYTF. The CDR3, as DNA: TGTGCCACCGCCGCCCGGGACGGATACTATGGCTACACCTTC.

Turning to this clonotype: Its ends do not fully match the called genes, so a read error is possible. The chain couples TRBV7-3 to TRBJ2-1; TRBD1 might be the D (5 bases). Germline-derived CDR1 and CDR2 are SGHTA and FQGTGA. This CDR3 comprises 14 residues. The CDR3 sequence is CASSPQGLYNEKFF. The CDR3 DNA reads TGTGCCAGCAGCCCCCAGGGCCTCTACAATGAGAAGTTCTTC.

V and J are TRBV20-1 and TRBJ1-2, with D maybe TRBD1 (5 bases). The CDR3 loop spans 13 amino acids. Trimming removed 3 bases at V and 7 bases at J, with 15 bases between. Germline V gene lookup returns CDR1 DFQATT and CDR2 SNEGSKA (reference sequence). This CDR3 reads CSARAVGAAGYTF. The CDR3 DNA reads as TGCAGTGCTAGGGCCGTAGGGGCCGCTGGCTACACCTTC.

There are a few counts of this clonotype. In DNA form, the CDR3 reads TGCAGCGTAGCGAGGGCAGGGACGGACACCGGGGAGCTGTTTTTT. Translating it yields CSVARAGTDTGELFF. The chain carries TRBV29-1 and TRBJ2-2; perhaps D is TRBD1 or TRBD2 (5 bases each). V lost 6 bases and J lost 3, with 17 bases in between. CDR3 length: 15 residues. CDR1 is SQVTM and CDR2 is ANQGSEA in the germline V gene.